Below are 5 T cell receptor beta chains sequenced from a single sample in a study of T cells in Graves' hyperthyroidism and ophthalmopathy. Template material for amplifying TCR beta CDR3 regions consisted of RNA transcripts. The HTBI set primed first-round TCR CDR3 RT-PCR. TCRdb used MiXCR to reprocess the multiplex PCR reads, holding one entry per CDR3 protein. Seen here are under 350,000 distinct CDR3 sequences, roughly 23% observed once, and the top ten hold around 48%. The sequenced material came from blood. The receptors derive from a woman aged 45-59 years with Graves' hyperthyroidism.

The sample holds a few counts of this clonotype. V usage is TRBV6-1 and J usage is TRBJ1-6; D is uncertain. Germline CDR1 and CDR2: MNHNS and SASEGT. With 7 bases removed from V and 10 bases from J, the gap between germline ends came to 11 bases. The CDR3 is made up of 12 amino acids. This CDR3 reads CASMPGPSPLHF. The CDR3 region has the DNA TGTGCCAGCATGCCTGGACCATCACCCCTCCACTTT.

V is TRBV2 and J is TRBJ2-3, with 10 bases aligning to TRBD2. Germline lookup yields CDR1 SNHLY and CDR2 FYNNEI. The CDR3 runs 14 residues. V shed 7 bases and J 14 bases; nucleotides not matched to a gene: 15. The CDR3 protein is CASTSGGSTDMRYF. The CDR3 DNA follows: TGTGCCAGCACTAGCGGGGGCAGCACAGATATGCGGTATTTT.

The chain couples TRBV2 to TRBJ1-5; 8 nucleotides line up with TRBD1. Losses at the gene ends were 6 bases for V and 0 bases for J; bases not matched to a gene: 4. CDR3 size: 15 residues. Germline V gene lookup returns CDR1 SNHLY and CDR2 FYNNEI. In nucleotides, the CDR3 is TGTGCCAGCAGGACAGGGGACTATAGCAATCAGCCCCAGCATTTT. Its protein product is CASRTGDYSNQPQHF.

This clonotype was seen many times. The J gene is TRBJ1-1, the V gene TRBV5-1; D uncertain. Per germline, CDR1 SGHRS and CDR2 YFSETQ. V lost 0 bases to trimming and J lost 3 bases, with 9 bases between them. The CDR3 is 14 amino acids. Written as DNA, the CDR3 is TGCGCCAGCAGCTTGGCAAGAGGAGACACTGAAGCTTTCTTT. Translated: CASSLARGDTEAFF.

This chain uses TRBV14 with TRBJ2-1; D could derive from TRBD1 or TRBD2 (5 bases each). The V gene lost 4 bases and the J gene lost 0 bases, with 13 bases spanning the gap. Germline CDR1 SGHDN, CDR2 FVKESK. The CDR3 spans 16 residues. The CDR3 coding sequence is TGTGCCAGCAGCCGCCGGGGACCGACCTCCTACAATGAGCAGTTCTTC. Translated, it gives CASSRRGPTSYNEQFF.